This T cell receptor (beta chain) was profiled in a study of monozygotic twins with inflammatory bowel disease. Per TCR library, roughly 3,600 ng of total RNA was used. For each CDR3 protein, TCRdb gives one entry from its re-call of the 5' RACE reads, without DNA. Its table records some 400,000 distinct CDR3 sequences. Looked up from germline, CDR1 is DFQATT and CDR2 is SNEGSKA (reference sequence). This CDR3 comprises 12 residues. V usage is TRBV20-1 and J usage is TRBJ2-1. The sequence derives from a human donor with ulcerative colitis or Crohn's disease, or a healthy co-twin of an affected twin (not recorded which). Sequenced input: blood. The CDR3 sequence is CSASYVWNEQFF.